This TCR beta chain was recorded in a study of radiotherapy plus CTLA-4 blockade in lung cancer. On the study more broadly: The study recorded objective responses in around a sixth of patients and disease control in approximately 31%. Findings and limits, study-wide: An expansion of tumor-derived TCR clones occurred in blood after radiotherapy plus ipilimumab.

Germline trimming cut 6 bases from V and 0 bases from J; bases unmatched to any gene: 8. The length of the CDR3 is 16 residues. Germline CDR1 SNHLY, CDR2 FYNNEI. Using immunoSEQ multiplex PCR, the repertoire was profiled, and TCRdb retains in-frame clones only, with some absent. The sample shows 70,000 to 90,000 clones, about four fifths of them seen only once. This clone showed up just once. Its antigen remains unidentified. The sequence came from a human donor with non-small cell lung cancer whose response to radiotherapy plus ipilimumab could not be evaluated. Some clones in this sample may be carry-over from other donors' samples. V gene TRBV2 combines with J gene TRBJ1-5, with TRBD1 matching 7 bases. The sequenced sample was peripheral blood, obtained from a patient treated with radiotherapy plus ipilimumab. The CDR3 region is CASRARDSYSNQPQHF. The CDR3 DNA reads TGTGCCAGCAGGGCCCGGGACAGCTATAGCAATCAGCCCCAGCATTTT.